This entry lists 2 T cell receptor beta chains sequenced from one sample in a study of blood T cell repertoires in COVID-19. Measured with immunoSEQ multiplex PCR; TCRdb has only the in-frame clones, and not every one. The sample has 25,000 to 40,000 clones; about 90% are singletons. Sample: peripheral blood. Every receptor here comes from a human donor in a cohort sampled during active COVID-19.

The gene calls are TRBV19 and TRBJ1-6, with D tentatively TRBD1 (6 bases). This CDR3 has 14 residues. The germline gives CDR1 LNHDA, CDR2 SQIVND (reference sequence). Trimming took off 10 bases at V and 2 bases at J, with 12 bases between the two ends. CDR3: CATQEGAYNSPLHF. In DNA form, the CDR3 reads TGTGCCACCCAAGAGGGGGCCTATAATTCACCCCTCCACTTT. The full variable domain, rest sourced from reference TRBV19 and TRBJ1-6, is DGGITQSPKYLFRKEGQNVTLSCEQNLNHDAMYWYRQDPGQGLRLIYYSQIVNDFQKGDIAEGYSVSREKKESFPLTVTSAQKNPTAFYLCATQEGAYNSPLHFGNGTRLTVT.

This chain's CDR3 is CASAPSGRKTDTQYF. The DNA for the CDR3 is TGCGCCAGCGCCCCGAGCGGGAGGAAGACAGATACGCAGTATTTT. The gene calls are TRBV5-1 and TRBJ2-3; TRBD2 matches at 9 bases. Losses at the gene ends were 7 bases for V and 3 bases for J; bases not matched to a gene: 9. The CDR3 has 15 amino acids. Germline CDR1 and CDR2: SGHRS and YFSETQ.